The 10 T cell receptor beta chains below all came from one sample that was sequenced in a study of blood T cell repertoires in COVID-19 (dated by TCRdb to 2020 to 2022). Libraries were prepared through the immunoSEQ multiplex PCR assay. In TCRdb, the immuneACCESS table is reduced to in-frame sequences with V and J assigned. These tables do not hold every clone; where another copy was compared, an unresolved V gene accounts for under half, and the others remain unexplained. This sample has around 260,000 clones in its table, and less than 90% of those were observed once. The leading ten clones occupy about 4.6% of the sample. Sequenced input: peripheral blood. Source of these receptors: a man aged 55 to 70 who had recovered from COVID-19.

This chain uses TRBV28 with TRBJ1-4, with D unresolved. V shed 2 bases and J shed 5 bases, with 9 bases lying between them. The CDR3 contains 14 residues. The germline CDR1 and CDR2 sequences are MDHEN and SYDVKM. For the CDR3, the DNA is TGTGCCAGCAGTTTACGGTCCGCGAATGAAAAACTGTTTTTT. Translated: CASSLRSANEKLFF.

The chain employs TRBV7-2 and TRBJ2-3; 11 bases agree with TRBD2. The CDR3 sequence is 15 residues long. CDR1 is SGHTA, CDR2 FQGNSA, per germline. V trimming: 5 bases; J trimming: 4 bases; junction bases outside the gene matches: 5. The CDR3 nucleotides are TGTGCCAGCAGCCTCACTAGCGGGAGTGCAGATACGCAGTATTTT. It yields the protein CASSLTSGSADTQYF.

The genes are TRBV7-9 and TRBJ2-7; D is perhaps TRBD1 (6 bases). Germline V gene sequence: CDR1 SEHNR, CDR2 FQNEAQ (reference sequence). The CDR3 covers 13 residues. With 5 bases removed from V and 9 bases from J, the gap between germline ends came to 17 bases. This chain's CDR3 is CASSLQGSGGQYF. In nucleotides, the CDR3 is TGTGCCAGCAGCCTACAGGGAAGCGGCGGGCAGTACTTC.

The rearrangement links TRBV2 to TRBJ1-6; 9 nucleotides agree with TRBD1. The V segment lost 6 bases and the J segment 8 bases; nucleotides outside the gene matches: 5. This CDR3 contains 14 residues. Germline loops: CDR1 SNHLY, CDR2 FYNNEI. The CDR3 DNA is TGTGCCAGCAGCCGTCGACAGGGGGATTCACCCCTCCACTTT. Encoded protein: CASSRRQGDSPLHF.

The gene calls are TRBV18 and TRBJ1-5, with a possible D match to TRBD1 (6 bases). Germline V lookup: CDR1 KGHSH, CDR2 LQKENI. The CDR3 extends over 16 amino acids. V lost 3 bases, J lost 6 bases, and 18 bases lay in between. As DNA, the CDR3 is TGTGCCAGCTCACCTCTGGACAGAAAGGGCGGTCAGCCCCAGCATTTT. Translating it yields CASSPLDRKGGQPQHF.

The chain has TRBV19 and TRBJ2-7; D perhaps matches TRBD1 (6 bases). The CDR3 consists of 13 residues. Trimming took off 4 bases at V and 4 bases at J, with 11 bases between the two ends. CDR1 LNHDA and CDR2 SQIVND come from the germline V gene (reference sequence). CDR3: CASSRAGTYEQYF. The CDR3 bases are TGTGCCAGTAGTAGGGCAGGGACATACGAGCAGTACTTC.

In DNA, the CDR3 is TGTGCCAGCAGCGTAGTTGAGGGGGCCAGCACAGATACGCAGTATTTT. Translating it yields CASSVVEGASTDTQYF. J is TRBJ2-3 and V is TRBV9; the match to TRBD1 covers 7 bases. V was pared by 0 bases and J by 0 bases, with 4 bases of the junction left unmatched. Germline V gives CDR1 SGDLS, CDR2 YYNGEE. The CDR3 contains 16 residues.

The rearrangement uses TRBV7-9 and TRBJ2-1; D may be TRBD1 (6 bases). Germline CDR1 reads SEHNR; CDR2 reads FQNEAQ (reference sequence). V shed 1 base and J shed 6 bases, with 19 bases lying between them. This CDR3 region has 17 residues. The CDR3 reads CASSLVLVGGSPNEQFF. The CDR3 DNA is TGTGCCAGCAGCTTAGTGCTCGTTGGGGGCTCCCCCAATGAGCAGTTCTTC. Using reference TRBV7-9 and TRBJ2-1 for the parts outside the CDR3, the full variable domain is DTGVSQNPRHKITKRGQNVTFRCDPISEHNRLYWYRQTLGQGPEFLTYFQNEAQLEKSRLLSDRFSAERPKGSFSTLEIQRTEQGDSAMYLCASSLVLVGGSPNEQFFGPGTRLTVL.

The gene calls are TRBV4-1 and TRBJ2-5, with D possibly being TRBD2 (5 bases). This CDR3 comprises 12 residues. Germline V CDR1 and CDR2: MGHRA, YSYEKL. V lost 8 bases to trimming and J lost 1 base, with 8 bases between them. CDR3 DNA: TGCGCCAGCGGAGCGGTCCAAGAGACCCAGTACTTC. Amino acid sequence: CASGAVQETQYF.

This chain connects TRBV7-2 to TRBJ2-1, with TRBD1 matching 9 bases. Trimming took 3 bases from V and 12 from J; bases not matched to a gene: 6. The germline gives CDR1 SGHTA, CDR2 FQGNSA. This CDR3 has 13 amino acids. In DNA form, the CDR3 reads TGTGCCAGCAGCTTCGGGACAGGGATTGGGCAGTTCTTC. Encoded protein: CASSFGTGIGQFF.